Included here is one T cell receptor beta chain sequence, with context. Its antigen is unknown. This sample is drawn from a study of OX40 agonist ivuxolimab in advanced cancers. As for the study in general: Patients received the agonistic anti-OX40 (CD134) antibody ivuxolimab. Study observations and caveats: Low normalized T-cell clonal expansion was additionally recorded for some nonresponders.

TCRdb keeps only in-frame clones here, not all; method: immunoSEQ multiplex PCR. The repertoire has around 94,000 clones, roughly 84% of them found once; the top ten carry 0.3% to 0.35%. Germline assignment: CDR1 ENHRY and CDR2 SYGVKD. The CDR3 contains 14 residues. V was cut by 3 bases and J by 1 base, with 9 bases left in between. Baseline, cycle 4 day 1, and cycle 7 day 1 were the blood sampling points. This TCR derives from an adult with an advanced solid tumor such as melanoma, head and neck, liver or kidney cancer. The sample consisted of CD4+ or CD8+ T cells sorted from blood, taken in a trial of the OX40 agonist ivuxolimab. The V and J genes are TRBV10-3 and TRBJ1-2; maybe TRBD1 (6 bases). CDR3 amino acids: CAISDLGHNYGYTF. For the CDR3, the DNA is TGTGCCATCAGTGACCTGGGACATAACTATGGCTACACCTTC.